These 30 T cell receptor beta chains were all obtained from the same sample, sequenced in a study of beta chain features in type 1 diabetes. Study-level findings and limits: Shortening that was moderate but significant affected the TCRB CDR3s of Type 1 diabetes patients in all four CD4+ subsets.

What these receptors recognize is not known. Sequenced material consisted of expressed TCRB transcripts (all of the isolated RNA was reverse transcribed). Only in-frame clones appear in the TCRdb table, and some are missing; sequencing was by immunoSEQ multiplex PCR. Here the sample spans over 650,000 clones, over 12% being singletons. Sequencing used naive CD4+ T cells from blood. The receptor set was obtained from a man between 18 and 35 years old with type 1 diabetes.

This clone came up a few times. J is TRBJ2-5 and V is TRBV7-9, with D possibly being TRBD2 (6 bases). Germline V gene lookup returns CDR1 SEHNR and CDR2 FQNEAQ (reference sequence). Trimming pared 5 bases from V and 1 base from J, leaving 11 bases between. The CDR3 has 14 residues. CDR3 sequence reads: CASSGRDFQETQYF. The CDR3 bases are TGTGCCAGCAGCGGACGGGACTTCCAAGAGACCCAGTACTTC.

The chain carries TRBV25-1 and TRBJ2-5; D is unclear. Deletions cut 0 bases from V and 1 base from J, with 12 bases between. Germline loops: CDR1 MGHDK, CDR2 SYGVNS. CDR3 length: 16 amino acids. The CDR3 nucleotides are TGTGCCAGCAGTGAATATCGCTGGCTGAGCCAAGAGACCCAGTACTTC. This codes for CASSEYRWLSQETQYF.

This clone was observed a handful of times. The rearrangement uses TRBV5-4 and TRBJ2-5; possible D gene TRBD2, 6 bases. The DNA end is a closer match to TRBJ2-7, so the J assignment may be wrong. The germline V gene encodes CDR1 SGHNT and CDR2 YYREEE (reference sequence). The CDR3 has 15 amino acids. CDR3 in amino acids: CASSLFSREDSEQYF. The CDR3 DNA is TGTGCCAGCAGCTTGTTTTCCAGGGAGGATAGCGAGCAGTACTTC.

This sequence joins TRBV7-2 and TRBJ2-7; unclear D gene. The CDR3 spans 15 residues. Germline V gene sequence: CDR1 SGHTA, CDR2 FQGNSA. V shed 5 bases and J shed 1 base, with 15 bases lying between them. For the CDR3, the DNA is TGTGCCAGCAGCCCAGGCCCGGCCCAATCCTACGAGCAGTACTTC. The encoded protein is CASSPGPAQSYEQYF.

This chain joins TRBV9 and TRBJ2-1; maybe TRBD1 (6 bases). V was pared by 3 bases and J by 3 bases, with 10 bases between. Germline V gene lookup returns CDR1 SGDLS and CDR2 YYNGEE. The CDR3 is made up of 14 amino acids. CDR3 nucleotides: TGTGCCAGCAGCGCACTGGGACACTACAATGAGCAGTTCTTC. As protein: CASSALGHYNEQFF.

The rearrangement links TRBV7-9 to TRBJ2-7; 12 nucleotides match TRBD2. The germline V gene encodes CDR1 SEHNR and CDR2 FQNEAQ (reference sequence). V lost 10 bases and J lost 2; bases outside the gene matches: 3. The CDR3 runs to 13 residues. The CDR3 nucleotides read TGTGCCACCCGGACTAGCGGGACCTACGAGCAGTACTTC. It translates to CATRTSGTYEQYF. Filled out from reference TRBV7-9 and TRBJ2-7, the complete variable domain reads DTGVSQNPRHKITKRGQNVTFRCDPISEHNRLYWYRQTLGQGPEFLTYFQNEAQLEKSRLLSDRFSAERPKGSFSTLEIQRTEQGDSAMYLCATRTSGTYEQYFGPGTRLTVT.

This clone was found a few times. V and J are TRBV29-1 and TRBJ1-2; 8 positions agree with TRBD1. The CDR3 spans 18 residues. The V gene end was trimmed by 0 bases and the J gene end by 0 bases; junction bases not matched to a gene: 12. The germline V gene has CDR1 SQVTM and CDR2 ANQGSEA. The DNA of the CDR3 is TGCAGCGTTGAAGATCGGGGCTGGACAGGGCGAGCTAACTATGGCTACACCTTC. This encodes CSVEDRGWTGRANYGYTF.

The chain joins TRBV27 to TRBJ2-1, with 7 positions matching TRBD2. This CDR3 has 14 amino acids. With V trimmed by 8 bases and J by 4 bases, 8 bases remained unmatched. The germline CDR1 and CDR2 sequences are MNHEY and SMNVEV (reference sequence). CDR3 sequence reads: CASPPRGTYNEQFF. In DNA, the CDR3 is TGTGCCAGCCCTCCGCGGGGGACTTACAATGAGCAGTTCTTC.

The V call is TRBV19, the J call TRBJ2-1, with D uncertain. The germline gives CDR1 LNHDA, CDR2 SQIVND (reference sequence). V was clipped by 4 bases and J by 4 bases, with 8 bases between them. This CDR3 has 13 residues. The CDR3, as DNA: TGTGCCAGTAGTACGCCTGAGTACAATGAGCAGTTCTTC. Its translation: CASSTPEYNEQFF.

This clone was counted a few times. The gene calls are TRBV4-1 and TRBJ2-5, with no clear D. Per the germline V gene, CDR1 is MGHRA and CDR2 is YSYEKL. This CDR3 is built from 13 residues. With 8 bases removed from V and 4 bases from J, the gap between germline ends came to 14 bases. CDR3 nucleotide sequence: TGCGCCAGCGGGATCTACCTACGAGAGACCCAGTACTTC. This codes for CASGIYLRETQYF.

This clone was seen a few times. The chain joins TRBV28 to TRBJ2-1; 7 positions agree with TRBD1. The ends lost 7 bases at V and 2 bases at J; junction bases unmatched: 5. CDR1 MDHEN and CDR2 SYDVKM come from the germline V gene. The length of the CDR3 is 14 residues. The CDR3 here is CASMSGGTYNEQFF. CDR3 bases: TGTGCCAGCATGTCAGGGGGTACCTACAATGAGCAGTTCTTC. The full variable domain, in which reference TRBV28 and TRBJ2-1 provide the parts outside the CDR3, is DVKVTQSSRYLVKRTGEKVFLECVQDMDHENMFWYRQDPGLGLRLIYFSYDVKMKEKGDIPEGYSVSREKKERFSLILESASTNQTSMYLCASMSGGTYNEQFFGPGTRLTVL.

This sequence joins TRBV5-4 and TRBJ2-3, with TRBD2 matching 7 bases. J lost 5 bases, V lost 0 bases, and 9 bases had no gene match. The CDR3 runs to 16 residues. Germline V CDR1 and CDR2: SGHNT, YYREEE (reference sequence). CDR3 nucleotide sequence: TGTGCCAGCAGCTTGGGAGGGGCTAGCGGAAGAGATACGCAGTATTTT. Protein sequence: CASSLGGASGRDTQYF.

The rearrangement uses TRBV9 and TRBJ2-2; 9 positions match TRBD1. The CDR3 is made up of 17 amino acids. Trimming removed 1 base from V and 1 base from J; junction bases left unmatched: 5. Germline V gene data show CDR1 as SGDLS and CDR2 as YYNGEE. The DNA of the CDR3 is TGTGCCAGCAGCGTAATACAGGGGGCACGGAACACCGGGGAGCTGTTTTTT. Encoded protein: CASSVIQGARNTGELFF. Complete variable domain (other parts from reference TRBV9 and TRBJ2-2): DSGVTQTPKHLITATGQRVTLRCSPRSGDLSVYWYQQSLDQGLQFLIQYYNGEERAKGNILERFSAQQFPDLHSELNLSSLELGDSALYFCASSVIQGARNTGELFFGEGSRLTVL.

The V and J genes are TRBV9 and TRBJ1-2; D is unresolved. Germline-derived CDR1 and CDR2 are SGDLS and YYNGEE. The CDR3 is made up of 14 amino acids. The germline V and J ends were trimmed by 0 bases and 2 bases, with 8 bases remaining between them. CDR3 protein: CASSVGAVNYGYTF. The CDR3 coding sequence is TGTGCCAGCAGCGTAGGTGCAGTAAACTATGGCTACACCTTC.

The chain links TRBV5-1 to TRBJ2-5; 9 bases align to TRBD1. The V and J ends lost 4 bases and 1 base, in that order; junction bases with no gene match: 5. The CDR3 loop spans 15 amino acids. Germline V gives CDR1 SGHRS, CDR2 YFSETQ. The CDR3 DNA reads as TGCGCCAGCAGCCCGGGACAGGGTATCCAAGAGACCCAGTACTTC. Residues: CASSPGQGIQETQYF.

On this clone itself: The same CDR3 can be traced to other DNA sequences in this sample. The chain has TRBV7-9 and TRBJ2-7; weak D call: TRBD1 (6 bases). Looked up from germline, CDR1 is SEHNR and CDR2 is FQNEAQ (reference sequence). The CDR3 has 13 amino acids. Trimming cost V 1 base and J 2 bases, with 6 bases left between them. In DNA form, the CDR3 reads TGTGCCAGCAGCTTAGGGACAGCCTACGAGCAGTACTTC. This gives the protein CASSLGTAYEQYF.

A few counts support this clone. The J gene is TRBJ1-2, the V gene TRBV10-3; D may be TRBD1 (6 bases). The CDR3 contains 14 residues. Trimming left V 2 bases short and J 2 bases short, with 9 bases between. CDR1 and CDR2 (germline): ENHRY, SYGVKD. The CDR3 coding sequence is TGTGCCATCAGTGAGACAGGGCAGAACTATGGCTACACCTTC. Amino acids: CAISETGQNYGYTF.

In its sample, this clone was seen a few times. The genes are TRBV30 and TRBJ1-4; D remains ambiguous. Germline CDR1 is GTSNPN and CDR2 is SVGIG (reference sequence). Trimming pared 0 bases from V and 6 bases from J, leaving 8 bases between. This CDR3 has 13 amino acids. This CDR3 is CAWSVGSHEKLFF. The CDR3 DNA follows: TGTGCCTGGAGTGTCGGCAGTCATGAAAAACTGTTTTTT.

V usage is TRBV2 and J usage is TRBJ2-5; unclear D gene. The V gene's germline CDR1 is SNHLY and CDR2 FYNNEI. The CDR3 extends over 12 amino acids. V lost 8 bases to trimming and J lost 2 bases, with 9 bases between them. The CDR3 spells CASGRPQETQYF. CDR3 coding DNA: TGTGCCAGCGGACGGCCTCAAGAGACCCAGTACTTC.

The CDR3 loop reads CASSSPACKTEAFF. In nucleotides, the CDR3 is TGTGCCAGCAGCTCGCCGGCGTGTAAGACTGAAGCTTTCTTT. The chain has TRBV21-1 and TRBJ1-1. TRBV21-1 is shown as a pseudogene. The CDR3 is 14 residues long.

This clone was detected a few times. This rearrangement joins TRBV29-1 to TRBJ2-3; 11 nucleotides match TRBD1. V lost 5 bases, J lost 3 bases, and 4 bases stayed unmatched. The CDR3 has 14 residues. Germline-derived CDR1 and CDR2 are SQVTM and ANQGSEA. Written as DNA, the CDR3 is TGCAGCGTTACCGGGACAGGGGGTACAGATACGCAGTATTTT. Protein product: CSVTGTGGTDTQYF.

The rearrangement links TRBV9 to TRBJ2-7; D unresolved. V was shortened by 0 bases and J by 5 bases, with 12 bases between the two germline ends. Germline CDR1 SGDLS, CDR2 YYNGEE. This CDR3 comprises 14 residues. Written as DNA, the CDR3 is TGTGCCAGCAGCGTAGCCGGTCCCTCGCACGAGCAGTACTTC. It codes for CASSVAGPSHEQYF.

There are a few counts of this clone. One end of the junction is discordant with germline, which a read error may explain. This sequence joins TRBV7-2 and TRBJ2-6; 9 bases fit TRBD2. The germline V gene encodes CDR1 SGHTA and CDR2 FQGNSA. This CDR3 comprises 14 residues. CDR3 region: CASSLNSGGNVLTF. CDR3 nucleotides: TGTGCCAGCAGCTTGAATAGCGGGGGCAACGTCCTGACTTTC. The full variable domain, with the rest looked up from reference TRBV7-2 and TRBJ2-6, is GAGVSQSPSNKVTEKGKDVELRCDPISGHTALYWYRQSLGQGLEFLIYFQGNSAPDKSGLPSDRFSAERTGGSVSTLTIQRTQQEDSAVYLCASSLNSGGNVLTFGAGSRLTVL.

The chain is built from TRBV28 and TRBJ1-5; 10 nucleotides line up with TRBD1. This CDR3 has 16 amino acids. Germline V CDR1 and CDR2: MDHEN, SYDVKM. Germline trimming cut 4 bases from V and 7 bases from J; bases unmatched to any gene: 10. The CDR3 region has the DNA TGTGCCAGCAGTTCCTCGACAGGGGGCTCGGGACAGCCCCAGCATTTT. It is translated as CASSSSTGGSGQPQHF.

This clone has only a few counts. The chain joins TRBV29-1 to TRBJ2-7; 8 bases map to TRBD1. Trimming cost V 6 bases and J 7 bases; bases outside gene matches: 14. There are 14 residues in the CDR3. Per the germline V gene, CDR1 is SQVTM and CDR2 is ANQGSEA. This CDR3 is CSVLTGERVSEQYF. The CDR3 DNA is TGCAGCGTCCTGACAGGGGAGCGGGTGTCGGAGCAGTACTTC.

For this clone: Other DNA sequences in this sample translate to the same CDR3. The chain carries TRBV7-2 and TRBJ2-7; 7 bases fit TRBD2. This CDR3 region has 15 residues. V was pared by 2 bases and J by 1 base, with 5 bases of the junction left unmatched. Per germline, CDR1 SGHTA and CDR2 FQGNSA. CDR3 sequence reads: CASSLRGGASYEQYF. The CDR3 DNA reads as TGTGCCAGCAGCTTAAGGGGAGGGGCTTCCTACGAGCAGTACTTC.

The chain couples TRBV30 to TRBJ2-1, with 8 bases lining up with TRBD2. The CDR3 extends over 16 amino acids. Germline loops: CDR1 GTSNPN, CDR2 SVGIG (reference sequence). J gave up 0 bases and V 0 bases, and 4 bases lay outside the gene matches. The DNA of the CDR3 is TGTGCCTGGAGTGTACGGAGCGGGAGCTCCTACAATGAGCAGTTCTTC. Protein product: CAWSVRSGSSYNEQFF.

This clone came up a few times. The genes are TRBV18 and TRBJ2-1; possibly TRBD2 for D (5 bases). CDR3 size: 14 residues. Germline V CDR1 and CDR2: KGHSH, LQKENI. V lost 4 bases to trimming and J lost 8 bases, with 15 bases between them. CDR3 sequence: CASSLPTRFDEQFF. The CDR3 coding sequence is TGTGCCAGCTCACTCCCTACTAGATTCGATGAGCAGTTCTTC.

The chain carries TRBV25-1 and TRBJ2-3; D remains ambiguous. Per germline, CDR1 MGHDK and CDR2 SYGVNS. The V and J ends lost 8 bases and 2 bases respectively, with 20 bases between them. The CDR3 extends over 16 amino acids. CDR3 coding DNA: TGTGCCAGCTCTTCAAGGGCCCAAAGTACCACAGATACGCAGTATTTT. Translating gives CASSSRAQSTTDTQYF.

The chain employs TRBV18 and TRBJ2-7; D may be TRBD1 (5 bases). This CDR3 contains 14 residues. V lost 2 bases and J lost 4, with 12 bases in between. Germline loops: CDR1 KGHSH, CDR2 LQKENI. This CDR3 reads CASSPNDSSYEQYF. The CDR3 DNA reads as TGTGCCAGCTCACCAAACGACAGTTCGTACGAGCAGTACTTC.